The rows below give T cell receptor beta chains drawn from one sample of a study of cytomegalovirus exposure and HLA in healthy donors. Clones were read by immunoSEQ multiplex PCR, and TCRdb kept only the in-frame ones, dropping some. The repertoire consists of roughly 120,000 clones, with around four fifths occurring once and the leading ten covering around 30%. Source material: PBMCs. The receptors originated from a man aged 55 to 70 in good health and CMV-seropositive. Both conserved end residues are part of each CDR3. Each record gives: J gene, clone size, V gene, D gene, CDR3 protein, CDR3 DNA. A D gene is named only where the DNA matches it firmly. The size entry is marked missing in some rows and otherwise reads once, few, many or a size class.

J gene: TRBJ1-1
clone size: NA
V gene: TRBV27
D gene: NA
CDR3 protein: CASSRLVRGNTEAFF
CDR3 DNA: TGTGCCAGCAGTCGGCTGGTTAGGGGAAACACTGAAGCTTTCTTT

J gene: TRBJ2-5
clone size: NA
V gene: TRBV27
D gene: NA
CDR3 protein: CASKGWGETQYF
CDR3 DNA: TGTGCCAGCAAGGGGTGGGGAGAGACCCAGTACTTC

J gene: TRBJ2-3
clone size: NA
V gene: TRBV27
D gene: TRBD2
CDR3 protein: CASSLSLAGPADTQYF
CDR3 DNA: TGTGCCAGCAGTTTATCTCTAGCGGGGCCCGCAGATACGCAGTATTTT

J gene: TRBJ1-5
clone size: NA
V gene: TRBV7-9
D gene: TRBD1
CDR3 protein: CASSLAGGTGGGQPQHF
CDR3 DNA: TGTGCCAGCAGCTTAGCCGGGGGGACAGGGGGCGGTCAGCCCCAGCATTTT

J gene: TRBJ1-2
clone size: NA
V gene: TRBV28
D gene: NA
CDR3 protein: CASRSRTGYTF
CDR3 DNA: TGTGCCAGCAGATCTCGGACAGGCTACACCTTC

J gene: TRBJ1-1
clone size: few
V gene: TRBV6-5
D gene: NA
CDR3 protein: CASRTLGANEAFF
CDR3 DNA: TGTGCCAGCAGGACGCTGGGGGCTAATGAAGCTTTCTTT

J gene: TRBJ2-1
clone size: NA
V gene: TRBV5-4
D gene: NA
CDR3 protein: CASSLIGRGGYNEQFF
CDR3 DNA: TGTGCCAGCAGCTTGATAGGCCGAGGGGGTTACAATGAGCAGTTCTTC

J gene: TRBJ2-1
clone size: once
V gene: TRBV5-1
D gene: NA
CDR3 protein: CASSLARIYTYNEQFF
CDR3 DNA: TGCGCCAGCAGCTTGGCCAGGATTTACACCTACAATGAGCAGTTCTTC

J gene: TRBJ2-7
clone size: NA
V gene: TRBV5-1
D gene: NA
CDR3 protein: CASSAVFRGEQYF
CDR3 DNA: TGCGCCAGCAGCGCAGTCTTCCGGGGCGAGCAGTACTTC

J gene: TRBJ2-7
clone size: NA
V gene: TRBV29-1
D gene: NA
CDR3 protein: CSVEGETGNANEQYF
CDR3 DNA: TGCAGCGTTGAAGGAGAGACAGGTAATGCCAACGAGCAGTACTTC